Presented here are 15 T cell receptor beta chains from one specimen sequenced in a study of T cells in Graves' hyperthyroidism and ophthalmopathy. The investigators amplified TCR beta CDR3 regions from RNA transcripts. The primer set for the first-round RT-PCR of the TCR CDR3 was HTBI. TCRdb itself ran the multiplex PCR reads through MiXCR, one entry per CDR3 protein. Among more than 500,000 distinct CDR3 sequences, 46% were seen once, and the ten largest hold about 43%. Sequencing used peripheral blood or thyroid tissue (not recorded which). The source is an adult woman with Graves' disease, either hyperthyroidism or ophthalmopathy (not recorded which).

This clonotype was recorded many times. V usage is TRBV29-1 and J usage is TRBJ1-1; unclear D gene. Germline V gene lookup returns CDR1 SQVTM and CDR2 ANQGSEA. Trimming removed 4 bases at V and 1 base at J, with 10 bases between. This CDR3 has 13 residues. The CDR3 DNA is TGCAGCGTTGTTTATACCCCGAACACTGAAGCTTTCTTT. It encodes CSVVYTPNTEAFF.

As for this clonotype: Lacking the conserved final phenylalanine or tryptophan, this CDR3 likely reflects a read error. Because the CDR3's place on the DNA is in doubt, the DNA is left out and the CDR3 is given as listed by TCRdb. CDR3 in amino acids: CASSLGTSGAQWL. The V gene is TRBV7-8, the J gene TRBJ2-7; the DNA was not used to check the table's D call, TRBD2. The CDR3 is made up of 13 amino acids, end residues included. Germline assignment: CDR1 SGHVS and CDR2 FQNEAQ.

The chain uses TRBV20-1 and TRBJ2-7; the match to TRBD2 covers 10 bases. Germline-derived CDR1 and CDR2 are DFQATT and SNEGSKA (reference sequence). The CDR3 covers 15 residues. J lost 2 bases, V lost 8 bases, and 12 bases had no gene match. CDR3: CSPDVAGGGPYEQYF. The CDR3 bases are TGCAGTCCCGATGTAGCGGGAGGCGGACCCTACGAGCAGTACTTC.

This clonotype came up many times. The rearrangement links TRBV20-1 to TRBJ1-4; TRBD1 agrees at 9 bases. The length of the CDR3 is 16 residues. V trimming: 0 bases; J trimming: 7 bases; junction bases outside the gene matches: 9. Per germline, CDR1 DFQATT and CDR2 SNEGSKA (reference sequence). In nucleotides, the CDR3 is TGCAGTGCTAGAGAAACAGGGGGCACACAGGGTGAAAAACTGTTTTTT. It is translated as CSARETGGTQGEKLFF.

The J gene is TRBJ2-5, the V gene TRBV10-2; D is unresolved. V lost 0 bases, J lost 1 base, and 6 bases lay in between. The length of the CDR3 is 14 residues. Germline lookup yields CDR1 WSHSY and CDR2 SAAADI. The CDR3, as DNA: TGCGCCAGCAGTGAGTCGGCAGCCCAAGAGACCCAGTACTTC. It encodes CASSESAAQETQYF.

Concerning this clonotype itself: The junction departs from germline at one end; a sequencing error may be responsible. The CDR3 reads CASSSTSGGLFF. The DNA for the CDR3 is TGTGCTAGCAGCTCGACTAGCGGGGGGCTGTTTTTT. The chain combines TRBV7-7 with TRBJ2-2; 12 positions agree with TRBD2. The germline CDR1 and CDR2 sequences are SSHAT and FNYEAQ (reference sequence). The CDR3 runs to 12 residues.

V gene TRBV2 combines with J gene TRBJ2-7; 11 bases are shared with TRBD2. CDR1 and CDR2 from the germline V gene are SNHLY and FYNNEI. Losses at the gene ends were 1 base for V and 0 bases for J; bases not matched to a gene: 8. This CDR3 spans 18 amino acids. The CDR3 DNA reads TGTGCCAGCAGTGAAGAGGGGACTAGCGGACTTAGCTCCTACGAGCAGTACTTC. As protein: CASSEEGTSGLSSYEQYF.

The table lists this clonotype with many counts. This chain links TRBV29-1 with TRBJ1-1, with unresolved D. The CDR3 is 12 residues long. The V end lost 7 bases, the J end lost 0 bases, and 9 bases lay between the germline ends. The germline V gene has CDR1 SQVTM and CDR2 ANQGSEA. This chain's CDR3 is CSGTLMNTEAFF. In DNA, the CDR3 is TGCAGCGGTACGCTCATGAACACTGAAGCTTTCTTT.

This clonotype has a count of ten or more. This rearrangement joins TRBV2 to TRBJ1-1; weak D call: TRBD1 (6 bases). Germline-derived CDR1 and CDR2 are SNHLY and FYNNEI. V lost 6 bases and J 5 bases, leaving 22 bases between the germline ends. The CDR3 has 16 residues. The CDR3: CASRPLTGLGGTEAFF. DNA for the CDR3: TGTGCCAGCAGACCTTTGACAGGACTGGGAGGAACTGAAGCTTTCTTT.

The chain carries TRBV19 and TRBJ2-7; D tentatively fits TRBD1 or TRBD2 (5 bases each). Germline CDR1 is LNHDA and CDR2 is SQIVND (reference sequence). The CDR3 sequence is 15 residues long. V was cut by 3 bases and J by 5 bases, with 17 bases left in between. CDR3 sequence reads: CASSISGATSHEQYF. The DNA of the CDR3 is TGTGCCAGTAGTATTTCCGGGGCCACGTCACACGAGCAGTACTTC.

This clonotype was counted many times. The chain links TRBV10-3 to TRBJ1-1; D gene ambiguous. Trimming cost V 8 bases and J 6 bases, with 10 bases left between them. The germline CDR1 and CDR2 sequences are ENHRY and SYGVKD. The CDR3 is 11 amino acids. The CDR3: CAIGERAEAFF. CDR3 bases: TGTGCCATCGGGGAGAGGGCTGAAGCTTTCTTT.

This clonotype was counted at least ten times. The J gene is TRBJ1-5, the V gene TRBV7-2, with D perhaps matching TRBD1 (5 bases). The CDR3 covers 14 residues. Between the trimmed V and J ends, which lost 3 bases and 9 bases, there was a span of 15 bases. Germline V gives CDR1 SGHTA, CDR2 FQGNSA. The CDR3 sequence: CASSFWGDPRPQHF. CDR3 coding DNA: TGTGCCAGCAGCTTTTGGGGGGACCCTAGGCCCCAGCATTTT.

V usage is TRBV10-3 and J usage is TRBJ2-7; D is possibly TRBD2 (6 bases). Germline-derived CDR1 and CDR2 are ENHRY and SYGVKD. The V end lost 9 bases, the J end lost 2 bases, and 20 bases lay between the germline ends. CDR3 length: 15 amino acids. CDR3 sequence (DNA): TGTGCCATGCGGGGCGGGGAAGGACTACCCTACGAGCAGTACTTC. This gives the protein CAMRGGEGLPYEQYF.

This clonotype occurred many times. For the CDR3, the DNA is TGCAGTGCTAGAAATGGGGGGGCAGGCCAGCCCCAGCATTTT. Translating it yields CSARNGGAGQPQHF. J is TRBJ1-5 and V is TRBV20-1, with D maybe TRBD1 (6 bases). Trimming took off 2 bases at V and 7 bases at J, with 15 bases between the two ends. Germline V gene lookup returns CDR1 DFQATT and CDR2 SNEGSKA (reference sequence). There are 14 residues in the CDR3.

This clonotype was counted between two and nine times. The chain recombines TRBV20-1 with TRBJ1-1; 7 nucleotides match TRBD1. Unmatched junction bases numbered 11, after V lost 4 bases and J lost 3 bases. The CDR3 length is 15 residues. Looked up from germline, CDR1 is DFQATT and CDR2 is SNEGSKA (reference sequence). The chain's CDR3 is CSATSIFQGDTEAFF. Here the CDR3 DNA reads TGCAGTGCTACCTCCATCTTCCAGGGGGACACTGAAGCTTTCTTT.